The 29 T cell receptor beta chains below were found in one sample sequenced in a study of identifying expanded T cells in peripheral blood. Assay used: immunoSEQ multiplex PCR; TCRdb lists only in-frame clones, some missing. This repertoire shows fewer than 85,000 clones, roughly 86% found once; its top ten account for 15% to 20%. Sample: blood. Every receptor here comes from a person between 18 and 69 years old in good health.

The V and J genes are TRBV7-2 and TRBJ2-7, with D perhaps matching TRBD1 or TRBD2 (5 bases each). The V end lost 3 bases, the J end lost 4 bases, and 16 bases lay between the germline ends. Germline loops: CDR1 SGHTA, CDR2 FQGNSA. The CDR3 is made up of 15 amino acids. The CDR3 DNA follows: TGTGCCAGCAGCTTCCCCTTGGGGGTGACTTACGAGCAGTACTTC. It translates to CASSFPLGVTYEQYF.

The chain recombines TRBV7-9 with TRBJ2-5; 7 bases are a match to TRBD1. V lost 1 base to trimming and J lost 4 bases; unmatched junction nucleotides: 12. The length of the CDR3 is 17 residues. Germline values: CDR1 SEHNR, CDR2 FQNEAQ (reference sequence). CDR3 in DNA: TGTGCCAGCAGCTTAGGGGGACAGATAGGGGTCGGAGAGACCCAGTACTTC. Residues: CASSLGGQIGVGETQYF. Full variable domain (rest looked up from reference TRBV7-9 and TRBJ2-5): DTGVSQNPRHKITKRGQNVTFRCDPISEHNRLYWYRQTLGQGPEFLTYFQNEAQLEKSRLLSDRFSAERPKGSFSTLEIQRTEQGDSAMYLCASSLGGQIGVGETQYFGPGTRLLVL.

This clone was seen only a few times. The chain carries TRBV29-1 and TRBJ2-2; unclear D gene. Deletions cut 1 base from V and 0 bases from J, with 6 bases between. The CDR3 spans 14 residues. The germline CDR1 and CDR2 sequences are SQVTM and ANQGSEA. The CDR3 is CSVEVDPNTGELFF. The CDR3 DNA reads as TGCAGCGTTGAAGTCGATCCGAACACCGGGGAGCTGTTTTTT.

The chain is built from TRBV6-5 and TRBJ2-3, with a weak D call TRBD1 (6 bases). The germline V gene encodes CDR1 MNHEY and CDR2 SVGAGI. V shed 5 bases and J shed 4 bases, with 16 bases lying between them. The CDR3 extends over 15 amino acids. CDR3 bases: TGTGCCAGCAGTCTCAGGGCAGCAGGGGCAGATACGCAGTATTTT. This sequence encodes CASSLRAAGADTQYF.

This clone was recorded at least ten times. The chain links TRBV5-1 to TRBJ1-3; tentative D call: TRBD1 (5 bases). The CDR3 has 15 residues. Trimming pared 5 bases from V and 0 bases from J, leaving 12 bases between. Germline values: CDR1 SGHRS, CDR2 YFSETQ. The CDR3 nucleotides are TGCGCCAGCAGGGATACAGGTACCTCTGGAAACACCATATATTTT. Protein: CASRDTGTSGNTIYF.

The chain joins TRBV7-2 to TRBJ1-1; a weak D match, TRBD1 (6 bases). This CDR3 is built from 14 residues. V gave up 1 base and J gave up 4 bases, with 10 bases separating them. Germline V gene sequence: CDR1 SGHTA, CDR2 FQGNSA. Here the CDR3 reads CASSLVGGGTEAFF. The CDR3 DNA is TGTGCCAGCAGCTTAGTCGGGGGCGGCACTGAAGCTTTCTTT.

The gene calls are TRBV15 and TRBJ1-6; D gene uncertain. V was shortened by 0 bases and J by 7 bases, with 19 bases between the two germline ends. The CDR3 totals 18 residues. Germline V lookup: CDR1 LNHNV, CDR2 YYDKDF (reference sequence). In DNA form, the CDR3 reads TGTGCCACCAGCAGAGATTGGGTCAAGGACGCAGTCAATTCACCCCTCCACTTT. Its protein is CATSRDWVKDAVNSPLHF.

The CDR3 bases are TGTGCCAGCGGTTTACTGAACACTGAAGCTTTCTTT. Translating gives CASGLLNTEAFF. The rearrangement uses TRBV6-5 and TRBJ1-1; D is undetermined. The germline V gene has CDR1 MNHEY and CDR2 SVGAGI. V was trimmed by 8 bases and J by 0 bases, leaving 7 bases between them. This CDR3 spans 12 amino acids.

This rearrangement joins TRBV13 to TRBJ2-7; maybe TRBD2 (6 bases). The CDR3 consists of 15 residues. From germline, CDR1 is PRHDT and CDR2 FYEKMQ (reference sequence). V was shortened by 5 bases and J by 1 base, with 15 bases between the two germline ends. The CDR3 region is CASSRRTTQSYEQYF. For the CDR3, the DNA is TGTGCCAGCAGCCGGAGGACTACCCAATCCTACGAGCAGTACTTC.

The chain employs TRBV6-6 and TRBJ1-2; a weak D match, TRBD1 (5 bases). Trimming removed 4 bases from V and 8 bases from J, with 11 bases in between. CDR3 size: 12 residues. Per the germline V gene, CDR1 is MNHNY and CDR2 is SVGAGI (reference sequence). CDR3 bases: TGTGCCAGCAGTTCGGGGGTGCGGGGCTACACCTTC. Translation: CASSSGVRGYTF.

V gene TRBV27 combines with J gene TRBJ2-3, with a possible D match to TRBD1 (6 bases). CDR1 MNHEY and CDR2 SMNVEV come from the germline V gene (reference sequence). Trimming cost V 2 bases and J 6 bases, with 15 bases left between them. The CDR3 extends over 15 amino acids. The CDR3 region has the DNA TGTGCCAGCAGTTTAGCAGGGGCGGATTCTGATACGCAGTATTTT. This translates into CASSLAGADSDTQYF.

The table lists this clone with a count of one. This CDR3 is CASRATITPTDTQYF. The CDR3, as DNA: TGTGCCAGCAGGGCGACTATTACACCCACAGATACGCAGTATTTT. The J gene is TRBJ2-3, the V gene TRBV6-4; possibly TRBD2 for D (5 bases). CDR3 size: 15 residues. Trimming left V 6 bases short and J 2 bases short, with 15 bases between. Germline CDR1 reads MRHNA; CDR2 reads SNTAGT.

This chain uses TRBV6-5 with TRBJ1-1; the D is unclear. V lost 8 bases to trimming and J lost 4 bases, with 8 bases between them. The germline V gene has CDR1 MNHEY and CDR2 SVGAGI. This CDR3 comprises 11 residues. The CDR3 here is CASLGTTEAFF. The DNA of the CDR3 is TGTGCCAGCCTAGGCACCACTGAAGCTTTCTTT.

The chain has TRBV6-1 and TRBJ1-3, with TRBD1 as a possible D gene (6 bases). Trimming left V 0 bases short and J 4 bases short, with 13 bases between. The V gene's germline CDR1 is MNHNS and CDR2 SASEGT. The CDR3 is made up of 16 amino acids. In DNA form, the CDR3 reads TGTGCCAGCAGTGAAGCTTCGGGAGGGGGAGGAAACACCATATATTTT. Residues: CASSEASGGGGNTIYF.

The CDR3 spells CASSLIPTSQGTDTQYF. CDR3 DNA sequence: TGTGCCAGCAGTTTAATTCCGACTAGTCAGGGCACAGATACGCAGTATTTT. The chain links TRBV28 to TRBJ2-3, with a tentative D call TRBD2 (6 bases). This CDR3 is built from 17 residues. V dropped 2 bases and J dropped 1 base, with 16 bases sitting between them. Germline V gene lookup returns CDR1 MDHEN and CDR2 SYDVKM.

This chain connects TRBV16 to TRBJ2-7, with 10 bases lining up with TRBD1. J lost 2 bases, V lost 1 base, and 2 bases had no gene match. Germline CDR1 and CDR2: KGHSY and FQNENV. This CDR3 is 15 amino acids long. CDR3 loop: CASSQWDRGPYEQYF. CDR3 sequence (DNA): TGTGCCAGCAGCCAATGGGACAGGGGACCCTACGAGCAGTACTTC. Together with reference TRBV16 and TRBJ2-7, the CDR3 gives the full variable domain: GEEVAQTPKHLVRGEGQKAKLYCAPIKGHSYVFWYQQVLKNEFKFLISFQNENVFDETGMPKERFSAKCLPNSPCSLEIQATKLEDSAVYFCASSQWDRGPYEQYFGPGTRLTVT.

The chain links TRBV6-1 to TRBJ1-2, with 7 positions matching TRBD1. V lost 5 bases to trimming and J lost 6 bases; unmatched junction nucleotides: 6. This CDR3 comprises 13 residues. CDR1 MNHNS and CDR2 SASEGT come from the germline V gene. CDR3 protein: CASSPTGRDGYTF. In nucleotides, the CDR3 is TGTGCCAGCAGTCCGACAGGGAGGGATGGCTACACCTTC.

The J gene is TRBJ1-2, the V gene TRBV11-2; TRBD1 is a possible D gene (5 bases). Germline CDR1 is SGHAT and CDR2 is FQNNGV. The CDR3 consists of 13 residues. Between the trimmed V and J ends, which lost 4 bases and 7 bases, there was a span of 13 bases. CDR3 amino acids: CASSYPGLLGYTF. CDR3 coding DNA: TGTGCCAGCAGCTACCCGGGGCTTCTTGGCTACACCTTC. Based on the CDR3 plus reference TRBV11-2 and TRBJ1-2, the full variable domain is EAGVAQSPRYKIIEKRQSVAFWCNPISGHATLYWYQQILGQGPKLLIQFQNNGVVDDSQLPKDRFSAERLKGVDSTLKIQPAKLEDSAVYLCASSYPGLLGYTFGSGTRLTVV.

This clone was observed once. The chain is built from TRBV2 and TRBJ2-5; 7 positions agree with TRBD1. CDR3 length: 17 residues. V lost 2 bases to trimming and J lost 2 bases; unmatched junction nucleotides: 11. CDR1 is SNHLY, CDR2 FYNNEI, per germline. CDR3 amino acids: CASSESRRDSSQETQYF. The CDR3 region has the DNA TGTGCCAGCAGTGAAAGCCGACGGGACAGTTCACAAGAGACCCAGTACTTC.

The rearrangement joins TRBV5-1 to TRBJ2-7; 7 bases map to TRBD1. Germline V lookup: CDR1 SGHRS, CDR2 YFSETQ. The CDR3 loop spans 14 amino acids. Trimming cost V 5 bases and J 1 base; bases outside gene matches: 6. The CDR3 region is CASRPDRASYEQYF. As DNA, the CDR3 is TGCGCCAGCAGACCTGACAGGGCATCCTACGAGCAGTACTTC.

CDR3 nucleotide sequence: TGTGCCATCAGTTTCGGCAGCACAGATACGCAGTATTTT. It is translated as CAISFGSTDTQYF. J is TRBJ2-3 and V is TRBV10-3; D gene unclear. The ends were cut back, 5 bases at V and 0 bases at J, with 6 bases in the middle. Germline assignment: CDR1 ENHRY and CDR2 SYGVKD. The length of the CDR3 is 13 residues.

This rearrangement joins TRBV11-1 to TRBJ2-1; TRBD1 matches at 10 bases. Per the germline V gene, CDR1 is SGHAT and CDR2 is FQDESV (reference sequence). The CDR3 totals 17 residues. Losses at the gene ends were 1 base for V and 2 bases for J; bases not matched to a gene: 5. The CDR3 nucleotides read TGTGCCAGCAGCTTAGAACTCGGGACAGGGGCCTACAATGAGCAGTTCTTC. This encodes CASSLELGTGAYNEQFF.

V usage is TRBV19 and J usage is TRBJ2-7; tentatively, D is TRBD1 or TRBD2 (5 bases each). CDR3 length: 13 residues. Germline V CDR1 and CDR2: LNHDA, SQIVND (reference sequence). Trimming pared 10 bases from V and 0 bases from J, leaving 13 bases between. The CDR3: CATGALNSYEQYF. In nucleotides, the CDR3 is TGTGCCACCGGGGCACTAAACTCCTACGAGCAGTACTTC.

This sequence joins TRBV11-3 and TRBJ1-1; 8 nucleotides line up with TRBD1. The CDR3 totals 13 residues. V lost 5 bases and J lost 8; bases outside the gene matches: 7. The germline gives CDR1 SGHNT, CDR2 YENEEA. The CDR3 nucleotides read TGTGCCAGCAGCCTTACTGACAGGGGCGAAGCTTTCTTT. Its translation is CASSLTDRGEAFF.

The chain links TRBV9 to TRBJ1-3; D gene ambiguous. The germline CDR1 and CDR2 sequences are SGDLS and YYNGEE. V gave up 3 bases and J gave up 0 bases, with 13 bases separating them. CDR3 length: 16 residues. The CDR3 DNA follows: TGTGCCAGCAGCGGAGCGCCGACGGACTCTGGAAACACCATATATTTT. This encodes CASSGAPTDSGNTIYF.

The chain uses TRBV18 and TRBJ2-2; 9 bases are a match to TRBD1. With V trimmed by 3 bases and J by 5 bases, 1 base remained unmatched. The V gene's germline CDR1 is KGHSH and CDR2 LQKENI. The CDR3 runs to 14 residues. CDR3 sequence: CASSPGQGTGELFF. The CDR3 nucleotides read TGTGCCAGCTCACCGGGACAGGGAACCGGGGAGCTGTTTTTT.

The chain recombines TRBV9 with TRBJ2-1; the match to TRBD2 covers 12 bases. Trimming at V came to 1 base and at J to 5 bases, leaving 7 bases not matched to a gene. Per germline, CDR1 SGDLS and CDR2 YYNGEE. The CDR3 extends over 17 amino acids. CDR3 bases: TGTGCCAGCAGCGTATATCCTAGCGGGAGGGAGAACAATGAGCAGTTCTTC. Translation gives CASSVYPSGRENNEQFF.

The chain uses TRBV28 and TRBJ2-3; 9 nucleotides match TRBD2. Germline V gene data show CDR1 as MDHEN and CDR2 as SYDVKM. The CDR3 is 17 residues long. Germline trimming cut 3 bases from V and 1 base from J; bases unmatched to any gene: 8. The DNA of the CDR3 is TGTGCCAGCAGTTTCCCTCGACTAGCGGTCCGCACAGATACGCAGTATTTT. This gives the protein CASSFPRLAVRTDTQYF.

This clone occurred once. This sequence joins TRBV30 and TRBJ2-1; 8 bases match TRBD2. Trimming at V came to 7 bases and at J to 2 bases, leaving 4 bases not matched to a gene. The length of the CDR3 is 13 residues. From germline, CDR1 is GTSNPN and CDR2 SVGIG (reference sequence). The CDR3 loop reads CAFSGITYNEQFF. CDR3 DNA: TGTGCCTTTAGCGGGATTACCTACAATGAGCAGTTCTTC.